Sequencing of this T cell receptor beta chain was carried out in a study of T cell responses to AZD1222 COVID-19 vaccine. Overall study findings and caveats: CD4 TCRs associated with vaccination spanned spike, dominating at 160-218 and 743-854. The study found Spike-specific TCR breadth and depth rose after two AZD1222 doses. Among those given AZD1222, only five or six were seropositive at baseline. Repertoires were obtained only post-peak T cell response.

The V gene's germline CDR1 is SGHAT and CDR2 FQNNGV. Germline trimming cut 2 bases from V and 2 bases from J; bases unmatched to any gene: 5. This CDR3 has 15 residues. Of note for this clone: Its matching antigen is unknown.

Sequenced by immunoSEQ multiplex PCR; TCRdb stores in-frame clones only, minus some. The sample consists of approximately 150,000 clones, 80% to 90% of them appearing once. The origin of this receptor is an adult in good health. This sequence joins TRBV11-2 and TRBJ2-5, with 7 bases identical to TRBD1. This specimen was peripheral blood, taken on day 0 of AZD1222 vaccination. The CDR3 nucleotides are TGTGCCAGCAGCTTATTGGGGACAGAACAAGAGACCCAGTACTTC. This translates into CASSLLGTEQETQYF.